What follows is one T cell receptor (beta chain) and its context. Using immunoSEQ multiplex PCR, the repertoire was profiled, and TCRdb retains in-frame clones only, with some absent. The data show about 130,000 clones, 90% seen once. This sample is drawn from a study of T cell responses to AZD1222 COVID-19 vaccine. Germline assignment: CDR1 LNHDA and CDR2 SQIVND (reference sequence). V lost 3 bases to trimming and J lost 0 bases, with 9 bases between them. The CDR3 runs 16 residues. The sequence came from an adult in good health. The chain links TRBV19 to TRBJ1-6; D unresolved. The material was peripheral blood, obtained on day 0 of MenACWY control vaccination. CDR3 in DNA: TGTGCCAGTAGTATGTCGTTAAGCTCCTATAATTCACCCCTCCACTTT. It specifies CASSMSLSSYNSPLHF.